The sequence of this T cell receptor (beta chain) was determined in a study of blood T cell repertoires in COVID-19. On the study more broadly: T cells, B-cell-depleted T cells, or PBMCs provided the cDNA or gDNA that served as material.

As handled by the study authors: Reference gene primer amplification yielded estimated nucleated cell counts. Assay: immunoSEQ multiplex PCR; the TCRdb copy retains only in-frame clones and omits some. For V, J and clone size, that table is used; D and trimming come from the DNA. The sample contains approximately 200,000 clones, over 80% of which appear only once. The age range of participants was roughly 18 to 90 years, with residence in under 25 US areas. Individuals in the exposed group had encountered a COVID-19 case within 2 weeks preceding study entry. With 6 bases clipped from V and 3 bases from J, the junction kept 7 bases outside the gene matches. The length of the CDR3 is 14 residues. Germline V lookup: CDR1 KGHSH, CDR2 LQKENI.

Specimen: PBMCs or T cells enriched from blood (not recorded which). The rearrangement links TRBV18 to TRBJ2-5, with 7 bases identical to TRBD1. This sequence originates from a woman between 25 and 40 years old who had been exposed to COVID-19. CDR3 sequence (DNA): TGTGCCAGCTCTTCCCGGGACAGAGAAGAGACCCAGTACTTC. Protein product: CASSSRDREETQYF.